This T cell receptor (beta chain) came from a study of shared clonotypes between healthy human individuals. About this clone itself: The antigen remains undetermined.

The CDR3 sequence is 15 residues long. The ends were cut back, 1 base at V and 9 bases at J, with 13 bases in the middle. Germline V gene sequence: CDR1 SGHTA, CDR2 FQGNSA. Several immunoSEQ plates held equal portions of the genomic DNA taken from each subset. Using immunoSEQ multiplex PCR, the repertoire was profiled, and TCRdb retains in-frame clones only, with some absent. The sample includes about 2 million clones, around 96% seen only once; the top ten take 1% to 1.3%. Overall study findings and caveats: Since donors were few, the genetic and exposure-history diversity represented was limited. Clonotypes that were shared across a few donors made up roughly 5% of naive CD4 clonotypes.

Naivety among CD8 cells was defined by CD45RO negativity and positive CCR7 selection, thereby excluding terminally differentiated effector memory CD45RA+ cells. Material: naive CD8+ T cells sorted from blood. The receptor's source is a young man in good health. This chain uses TRBV7-2 with TRBJ1-6; maybe TRBD1 (5 bases). Here the CDR3 DNA reads TGTGCCAGCAGCTTAGAATGGGGGTCGGGTTCACCCCTCCACTTT. Translation gives CASSLEWGSGSPLHF.